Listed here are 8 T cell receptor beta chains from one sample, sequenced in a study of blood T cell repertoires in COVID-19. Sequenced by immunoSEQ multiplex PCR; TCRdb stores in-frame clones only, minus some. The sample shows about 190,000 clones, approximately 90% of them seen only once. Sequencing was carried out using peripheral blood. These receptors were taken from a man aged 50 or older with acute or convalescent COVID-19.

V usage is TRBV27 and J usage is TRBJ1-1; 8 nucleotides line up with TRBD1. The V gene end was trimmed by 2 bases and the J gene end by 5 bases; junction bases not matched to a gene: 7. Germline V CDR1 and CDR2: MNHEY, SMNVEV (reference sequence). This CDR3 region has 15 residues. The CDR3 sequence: CASSLGRTGRTEAFF. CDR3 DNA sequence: TGTGCCAGCAGTTTAGGACGGACAGGGCGGACTGAAGCTTTCTTT.

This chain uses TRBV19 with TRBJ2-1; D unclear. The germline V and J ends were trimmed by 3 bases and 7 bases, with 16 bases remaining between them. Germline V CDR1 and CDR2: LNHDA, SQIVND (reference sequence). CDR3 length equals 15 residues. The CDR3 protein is CASSISPRDGNEQFF. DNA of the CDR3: TGTGCCAGTAGTATCAGTCCCAGAGACGGGAATGAGCAGTTCTTC. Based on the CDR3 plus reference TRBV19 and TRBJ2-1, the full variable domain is DGGITQSPKYLFRKEGQNVTLSCEQNLNHDAMYWYRQDPGQGLRLIYYSQIVNDFQKGDIAEGYSVSREKKESFPLTVTSAQKNPTAFYLCASSISPRDGNEQFFGPGTRLTVL.

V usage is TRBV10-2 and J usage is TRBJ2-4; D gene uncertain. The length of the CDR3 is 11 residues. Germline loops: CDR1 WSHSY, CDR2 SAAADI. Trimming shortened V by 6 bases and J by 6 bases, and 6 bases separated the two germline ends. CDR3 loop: CASSPGNIQYF. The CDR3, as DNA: TGCGCCAGCAGCCCCGGAAACATTCAGTACTTC.

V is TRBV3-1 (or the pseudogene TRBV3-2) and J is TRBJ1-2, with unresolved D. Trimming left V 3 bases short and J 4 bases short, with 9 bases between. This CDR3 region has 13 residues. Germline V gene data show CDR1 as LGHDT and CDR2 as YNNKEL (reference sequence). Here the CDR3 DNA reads TGTGCCAGCAGCCATCTCAACTCCTATGGCTACACCTTC. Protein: CASSHLNSYGYTF.

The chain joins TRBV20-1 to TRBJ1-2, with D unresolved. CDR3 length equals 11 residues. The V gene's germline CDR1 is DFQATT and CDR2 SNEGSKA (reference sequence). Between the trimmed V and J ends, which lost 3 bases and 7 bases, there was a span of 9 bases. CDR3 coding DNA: TGCAGTGCTAGTCCGGGTACTGGCTACACCTTC. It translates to CSASPGTGYTF.

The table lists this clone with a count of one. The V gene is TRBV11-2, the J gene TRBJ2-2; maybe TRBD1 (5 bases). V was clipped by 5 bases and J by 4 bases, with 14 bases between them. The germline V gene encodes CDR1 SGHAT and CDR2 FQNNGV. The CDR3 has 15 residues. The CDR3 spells CASSPRQTGTGELFF. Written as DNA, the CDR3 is TGTGCCAGCAGCCCCCGACAGACGGGCACCGGGGAGCTGTTTTTT.

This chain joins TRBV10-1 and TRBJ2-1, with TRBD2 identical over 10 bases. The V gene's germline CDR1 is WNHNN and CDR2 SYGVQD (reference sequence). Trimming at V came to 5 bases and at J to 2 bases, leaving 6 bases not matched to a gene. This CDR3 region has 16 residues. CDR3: CASSSLAGATYNEQFF. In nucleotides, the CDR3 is TGCGCCAGCAGTTCCCTAGCGGGAGCTACCTACAATGAGCAGTTCTTC.

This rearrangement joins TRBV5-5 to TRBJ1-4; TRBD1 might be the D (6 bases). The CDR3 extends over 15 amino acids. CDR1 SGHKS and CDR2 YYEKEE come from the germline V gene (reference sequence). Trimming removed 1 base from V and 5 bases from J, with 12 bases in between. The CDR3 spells CASSLRDIPNEKLFF. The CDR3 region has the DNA TGTGCCAGCAGCTTGAGGGACATCCCCAATGAAAAACTGTTTTTT.